Given below is one T cell receptor (beta chain) in context. This record comes from a study of T cells after somatic rescue of genetic block. Some clones are missing from TCRdb's copy, which holds only in-frame ones; the method was immunoSEQ multiplex PCR. Found here are some 90,000 clones, approximately 90% of them singletons; the top ten hold 1.5% to 2%. The sequenced material came from peripheral blood mononuclear cells (PBMCs). This clonotype was sampled from a young woman.

Here the CDR3 reads CASIPPGLPYEQYF. DNA for the CDR3: TGTGCCAGCATCCCTCCAGGTCTACCCTACGAGCAGTACTTC. The V and J genes are TRBV27 and TRBJ2-7; D call uncertain. Trimming removed 7 bases at V and 2 bases at J, with 15 bases between. Germline V lookup: CDR1 MNHEY, CDR2 SMNVEV (reference sequence). The CDR3 is 14 amino acids.